This T cell receptor (beta chain) was sequenced in a study of shared clonotypes between healthy human individuals. The data were produced by immunoSEQ multiplex PCR, yet TCRdb's version contains in-frame clones alone and is incomplete. This table holds around 1.1 million clones, 60% to 85% found once. To note about this clone: What it recognizes is unknown.

Germline CDR1 SGHTS, CDR2 YDEGEE. Trimming took off 4 bases at V and 2 bases at J, with 9 bases between the two ends. CDR3 length: 13 amino acids. General study findings and limits: A reduction in generation probabilities was seen for non-shared clonotypes relative to those shared by all four donors. Sequencing depth was predicted to influence how clonotypes are shared among donors. Sampling was confined to blood; repertoires within tissues likely differ.

The clonotype originates from a man younger than 35 in good health. Some clones in this sample may be carry-over from other donors' samples. Material: memory CD4+ T cells from PBMCs. Subset of the sample: CD45RA-negative fraction. The V gene is TRBV5-8, the J gene TRBJ1-2, with D hard to call. The CDR3 DNA reads as TGTGCCAGCAGCCCCGGACGGAACTATGGCTACACCTTC. Its protein product is CASSPGRNYGYTF.